This paragraph reports one T cell receptor (beta chain). This specimen comes from a study of blood T cell repertoires in COVID-19. Study background: Both acute and convalescent COVID-19 samples were obtained from the United States, Italy and Spain. The analysed material was cDNA or gDNA that came from T cells, B-cell-depleted T cells, or PBMCs.

Clones were sequenced by immunoSEQ multiplex PCR, and TCRdb holds only the in-frame ones, with some missing. The sample lists about 64,000 clones; roughly 84% were seen once. Germline CDR1 reads SQVTM; CDR2 reads ANQGSEA. The ends were cut back, 4 bases at V and 1 base at J, with 4 bases in the middle. The CDR3 totals 12 residues. Sequencing used peripheral blood. The clonotype originates from a woman in her fifties or sixties with acute or convalescent COVID-19. This chain uses TRBV29-1 with TRBJ2-2; no firm D call. The CDR3 nucleotides read TGCAGCGTTGGGAGGAACACCGGGGAGCTGTTTTTT. This gives the protein CSVGRNTGELFF.